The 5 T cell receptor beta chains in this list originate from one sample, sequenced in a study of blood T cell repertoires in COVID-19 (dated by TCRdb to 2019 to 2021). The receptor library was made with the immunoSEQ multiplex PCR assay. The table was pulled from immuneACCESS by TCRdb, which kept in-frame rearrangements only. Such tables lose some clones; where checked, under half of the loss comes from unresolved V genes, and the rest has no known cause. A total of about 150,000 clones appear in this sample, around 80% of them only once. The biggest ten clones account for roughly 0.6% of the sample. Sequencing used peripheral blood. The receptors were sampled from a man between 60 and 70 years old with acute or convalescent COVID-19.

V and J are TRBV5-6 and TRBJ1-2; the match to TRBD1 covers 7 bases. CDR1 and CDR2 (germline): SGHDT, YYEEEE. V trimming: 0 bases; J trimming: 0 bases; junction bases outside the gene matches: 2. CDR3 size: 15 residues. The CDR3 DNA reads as TGTGCCAGCAGCTTGGCCGGGACAGCTAACTATGGCTACACCTTC. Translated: CASSLAGTANYGYTF.

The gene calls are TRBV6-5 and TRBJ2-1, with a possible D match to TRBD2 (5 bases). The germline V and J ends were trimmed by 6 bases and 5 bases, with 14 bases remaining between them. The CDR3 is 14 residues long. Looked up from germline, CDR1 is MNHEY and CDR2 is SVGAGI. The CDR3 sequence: CASRPDFVHNEQFF. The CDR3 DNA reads TGTGCCAGCAGACCGGACTTCGTCCACAATGAGCAGTTCTTC.

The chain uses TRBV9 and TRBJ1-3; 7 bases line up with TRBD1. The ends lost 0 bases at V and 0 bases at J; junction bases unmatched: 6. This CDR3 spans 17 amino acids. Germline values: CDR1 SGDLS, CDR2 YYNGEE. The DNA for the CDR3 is TGTGCCAGCAGCGTAGGCCCAGGGGGGTACTCTGGAAACACCATATATTTT. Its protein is CASSVGPGGYSGNTIYF.

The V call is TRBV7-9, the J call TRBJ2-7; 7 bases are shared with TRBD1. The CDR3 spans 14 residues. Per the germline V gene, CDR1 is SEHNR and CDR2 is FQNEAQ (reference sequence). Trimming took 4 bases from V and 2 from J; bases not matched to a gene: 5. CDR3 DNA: TGTGCCAGCAGCTCCAGGGACAGCCCCTACGAGCAGTACTTC. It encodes CASSSRDSPYEQYF. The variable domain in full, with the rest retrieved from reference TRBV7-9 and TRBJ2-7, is DTGVSQNPRHKITKRGQNVTFRCDPISEHNRLYWYRQTLGQGPEFLTYFQNEAQLEKSRLLSDRFSAERPKGSFSTLEIQRTEQGDSAMYLCASSSRDSPYEQYFGPGTRLTVT.

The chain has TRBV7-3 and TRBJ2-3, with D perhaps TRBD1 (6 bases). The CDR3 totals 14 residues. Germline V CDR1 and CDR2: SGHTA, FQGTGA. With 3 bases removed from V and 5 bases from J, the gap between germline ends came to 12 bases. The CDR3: CASSFGTPGDTQYF. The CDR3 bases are TGTGCCAGCAGCTTCGGGACACCTGGAGATACGCAGTATTTT.